The sequence of this TCR beta chain was determined in a study of PD-L1 blockade in urothelial cancer. About the research overall: Patients' prior chemotherapy regimens numbered 0 to 3. Blood-derived samples held a median around 140,000 T cells.

Produced via immunoSEQ multiplex PCR; TCRdb's table is partial and in-frame only. The repertoire holds approximately 110,000 clones, with approximately 90% as singletons. The time point denotes: peripheral blood 6 weeks after treatment start. This CDR3 spans 15 amino acids. J gave up 7 bases and V 3 bases, and 8 bases lay outside the gene matches. Germline-derived CDR1 and CDR2 are KGHSH and LQKENI. The sequence was obtained from a man aged 60-69 years with urothelial cancer. The chain has TRBV18 and TRBJ2-1; 8 nucleotides match TRBD1. Source: PBMCs, taken around atezolizumab (anti-PD-L1) treatment. The CDR3 loop reads CASSPVGQVVNEQFF. CDR3 coding DNA: TGTGCCAGCTCACCGGTGGGACAGGTAGTGAATGAGCAGTTCTTC.